What follows are 4 T cell receptor beta chains derived from one specimen sequenced in a study of cytomegalovirus exposure and HLA in healthy donors. Some clones are missing from TCRdb's copy, which holds only in-frame ones; the method was immunoSEQ multiplex PCR. This sample yields a few hundred thousand clones, of which 88% are seen a single time; 0.92% belongs to the top ten. Sequencing was done on a sample of PBMCs. The receptors stem from a woman under 30 in good health and CMV-seronegative.

The genes are TRBV5-1 and TRBJ2-3, with D maybe TRBD1 (6 bases). Trimming left V 4 bases short and J 0 bases short, with 15 bases between. Germline loops: CDR1 SGHRS, CDR2 YFSETQ. This CDR3 is built from 16 residues. The CDR3 loop is CASSLPGHTSTDTQYF. DNA for the CDR3: TGCGCCAGCAGCCTCCCGGGACACACGAGCACAGATACGCAGTATTTT. Combining the CDR3 with reference TRBV5-1 and TRBJ2-3 gives the whole variable domain KAGVTQTPRYLIKTRGQQVTLSCSPISGHRSVSWYQQTPGQGLQFLFEYFSETQRNKGNFPGRFSGRQFSNSRSEMNVSTLELGDSALYLCASSLPGHTSTDTQYFGPGTRLTVL.

The CDR3 region is CASGRGTGNTGELFF. For the CDR3, the DNA is TGTGCCAGCGGAAGGGGGACGGGGAACACCGGGGAGCTGTTTTTT. V is TRBV2 and J is TRBJ2-2; D possibly corresponds to TRBD1 (6 bases). Per the germline V gene, CDR1 is SNHLY and CDR2 is FYNNEI. The V end lost 8 bases, the J end lost 1 base, and 14 bases lay between the germline ends. CDR3 length: 15 residues.

V is TRBV4-2 and J is TRBJ1-4; no definite D call. The V gene lost 2 bases and the J gene lost 7 bases, with 8 bases spanning the gap. CDR3 size: 13 residues. Germline CDR1 reads LGHNA; CDR2 reads YNFKEQ. This chain's CDR3 is CASSQYRVEKLFF. The DNA of the CDR3 is TGTGCCAGCAGCCAATACAGAGTTGAAAAACTGTTTTTT.

CDR3 nucleotides: TGTGCCAGCAGTGGCGGGGGCACCTGGGATAGCAATCAGCCCCAGCATTTT. It is translated as CASSGGGTWDSNQPQHF. V gene TRBV28 combines with J gene TRBJ1-5; possibly TRBD1 for D (6 bases). Trimming took off 5 bases at V and 0 bases at J, with 17 bases between the two ends. The germline CDR1 and CDR2 sequences are MDHEN and SYDVKM. The CDR3 is made up of 17 amino acids.